These T cell receptor beta chains were read from a single sample in a study of shared clonotypes between healthy human individuals. Sequencing used immunoSEQ multiplex PCR; TCRdb keeps in-frame clones, though not all of them. This sample has about 1.1 million clones, with roughly 80% found just once. Sequenced sample: memory CD4+ T cells from PBMCs. The origin of the receptors is a man younger than 30 in good health. Some clones in this sample may be carry-over from other donors' samples. CDR3s include the opening cysteine and the closing phenylalanine or tryptophan. A D gene is named only where the DNA matches it firmly. Clone sizes are given selectively: once, few, many, or a class where the clone is expanded.

size: -
J: TRBJ2-1
D: TRBD2
V: TRBV27
CDR3: CASRLQSVAGVHEQFF
DNA: TGTGCCAGCCGATTACAGTCCGTAGCGGGAGTGCATGAGCAGTTCTTC

size: -
J: TRBJ2-7
D: -
V: TRBV7-8
CDR3: CASSLDRYSVGEQYF
DNA: TGTGCCAGCAGCTTAGATCGGTACTCAGTCGGGGAGCAGTACTTC

size: -
J: TRBJ1-6
D: -
V: TRBV6-6
CDR3: CASSYSQGENSPLHF
DNA: TGTGCCAGCAGTTACTCCCAAGGAGAAAATTCACCCCTCCACTTT

size: -
J: TRBJ2-3
D: TRBD2
V: TRBV5-1
CDR3: CASSFGTSGVRDTQYF
DNA: TGCGCCAGCAGCTTTGGGACTAGCGGAGTCAGAGATACGCAGTATTTT

size: few
J: TRBJ2-3
D: -
V: TRBV12-5
CDR3: CASGLVKVRSGDTQYF
DNA: TGTGCTAGTGGTTTGGTAAAGGTTCGAAGCGGGGATACGCAGTATTTT

size: -
J: TRBJ1-2
D: TRBD1
V: TRBV7-9
CDR3: CASSLEAILGTGNYGYTF
DNA: TGTGCCAGCAGCTTAGAGGCCATACTCGGGACAGGGAACTATGGCTACACCTTC

size: -
J: TRBJ2-1
D: -
V: TRBV2
CDR3: CASTRLGADNEQFF
DNA: TGTGCCAGCACCCGGTTGGGGGCCGACAATGAGCAGTTCTTC

size: -
J: TRBJ1-1
D: TRBD1
V: TRBV7-2
CDR3: CASSLRQGIEAFF
DNA: TGTGCCAGCAGCTTGAGACAGGGGATTGAAGCTTTCTTT

size: -
J: TRBJ1-1
D: -
V: TRBV1
CDR3: CTSSQVQGENTEAFF
DNA: TGCACCAGCAGCCAAGTCCAGGGGGAGAACACTGAAGCTTTCTTT

size: -
J: TRBJ2-7
D: TRBD2
V: TRBV18
CDR3: CASSPRTSGGYYEQYF
DNA: TGTGCCAGCTCACCCAGGACTAGCGGGGGATATTACGAGCAGTACTTC

size: once
J: TRBJ1-3
D: -
V: TRBV28
CDR3: CASSLGGAESLSGNTIYF
DNA: TGTGCCAGCAGTTTGGGGGGGGCAGAATCCTTGTCTGGAAACACCATATATTTT

size: few
J: TRBJ2-5
D: TRBD1
V: TRBV7-9
CDR3: CASSLGTVRDSEETQYF
DNA: TGTGCCAGCAGCTTAGGGACGGTACGGGACAGCGAAGAGACCCAGTACTTC

size: -
J: TRBJ2-5
D: TRBD1
V: TRBV2
CDR3: CASSNRDRQETQYF
DNA: TGTGCCAGCAGCAACCGGGACAGACAAGAGACCCAGTACTTC

size: many
J: TRBJ1-4
D: TRBD1
V: TRBV5-1
CDR3: CASSVSTGGKEKLFF
DNA: TGCGCCAGCAGCGTCTCGACAGGGGGCAAAGAAAAACTGTTTTTT

size: -
J: TRBJ2-1
D: -
V: TRBV10-2
CDR3: CASSARSEQFF
DNA: TGCGCCAGCAGTGCGAGGAGTGAGCAGTTCTTC

size: -
J: TRBJ2-3
D: TRBD1
V: TRBV2
CDR3: CASRRQGVSTDTQYF
DNA: TGTGCCAGCAGACGACAGGGGGTATCCACAGATACGCAGTATTTT

size: many
J: TRBJ2-3
D: -
V: TRBV18
CDR3: CASSPPEGDTQYF
DNA: TGTGCCAGCTCACCACCAGAAGGAGATACGCAGTATTTT

size: -
J: TRBJ1-1
D: TRBD1
V: TRBV6-1
CDR3: CASNDRDRGKAFF
DNA: TGTGCCAGCAACGACCGGGACAGGGGAAAAGCTTTCTTT

size: few
J: TRBJ1-2
D: -
V: TRBV6-6
CDR3: CASSYGQGGFGYTF
DNA: TGTGCCAGCAGTTACGGGCAGGGAGGGTTTGGCTACACCTTC

size: few
J: TRBJ2-2
D: TRBD1
V: TRBV28
CDR3: CASSQGATGELFF
DNA: TGTGCCAGCAGTCAGGGGGCCACCGGGGAGCTGTTTTTT

size: few
J: TRBJ2-3
D: -
V: TRBV28
CDR3: CASRRGATDTQYF
DNA: TGTGCCAGCAGACGGGGAGCCACAGATACGCAGTATTTT

size: -
J: TRBJ1-1
D: -
V: TRBV10-3
CDR3: CAISSGRAAFF
DNA: TGTGCCATCAGTTCCGGGAGGGCGGCTTTCTTT

size: -
J: TRBJ1-5
D: -
V: TRBV6-1
CDR3: CASSEVGGLQPQHF
DNA: TGTGCCAGCAGTGAAGTGGGGGGGCTTCAGCCCCAGCATTTT

size: -
J: TRBJ2-3
D: -
V: TRBV7-3
CDR3: CASSLTGLDTDTQYF
DNA: TGTGCCAGCAGCCTAACGGGACTCGACACAGATACGCAGTATTTT

size: -
J: TRBJ2-7
D: TRBD1
V: TRBV6-5
CDR3: CASRLNRGLSYEQYF
DNA: TGTGCCAGCAGACTTAACAGGGGCCTCTCCTACGAGCAGTACTTC

size: -
J: TRBJ2-1
D: -
V: TRBV2
CDR3: CASSGVSGQYNEQFF
DNA: TGTGCCAGCAGTGGGGTATCGGGACAATACAATGAGCAGTTCTTC

size: -
J: TRBJ2-2
D: TRBD1
V: TRBV4-1
CDR3: CASSQDVTGVAGELFF
DNA: TGCGCCAGCAGCCAAGATGTGACAGGGGTGGCCGGGGAGCTGTTTTTT

size: -
J: TRBJ2-7
D: -
V: TRBV28
CDR3: CASSAKLYEQYF
DNA: TGTGCCAGCAGTGCTAAACTCTACGAGCAGTACTTC

size: many
J: TRBJ1-5
D: TRBD1
V: TRBV28
CDR3: CASRKTPTGGWGQPQHF
DNA: TGTGCCAGCAGGAAGACCCCAACAGGGGGCTGGGGCCAGCCCCAGCATTTT

size: -
J: TRBJ2-2
D: TRBD1
V: TRBV5-1
CDR3: CASSWGTVNTGELFF
DNA: TGCGCCAGCAGCTGGGGGACAGTGAACACCGGGGAGCTGTTTTTT

size: -
J: TRBJ2-3
D: -
V: TRBV11-3
CDR3: CASSLDGSTDTQYF
DNA: TGTGCCAGCAGCTTAGATGGTAGCACAGATACGCAGTATTTT

size: -
J: TRBJ1-4
D: TRBD1
V: TRBV2
CDR3: CASSQDRDNEKLFF
DNA: TGTGCCAGCAGTCAGGACAGGGATAATGAAAAACTGTTTTTT

size: -
J: TRBJ2-1
D: TRBD1
V: TRBV29-1
CDR3: CSVEDPGQGTSNEQFF
DNA: TGCAGCGTTGAAGATCCGGGACAGGGGACTAGCAATGAGCAGTTCTTC

size: -
J: TRBJ2-3
D: -
V: TRBV14
CDR3: CASSQDIEASTDTQYF
DNA: TGTGCCAGCAGCCAAGATATTGAGGCTAGCACAGATACGCAGTATTTT

size: -
J: TRBJ1-5
D: TRBD1
V: TRBV7-2
CDR3: CASSLTDRGGQPQHF
DNA: TGTGCCAGCAGCTTAACGGACAGGGGAGGGCAGCCCCAGCATTTT

size: -
J: TRBJ2-7
D: -
V: TRBV21-1
CDR3: CATSPPYEQYF
DNA: TGTGCCACCTCGCCCCCCTACGAGCAGTACTTC

size: -
J: TRBJ2-2
D: TRBD2
V: TRBV4-3
CDR3: CASSQQANREGSTGELFF
DNA: TGCGCCAGCAGCCAACAGGCAAACCGGGAGGGTAGTACCGGGGAGCTGTTTTTT

size: -
J: TRBJ1-1
D: -
V: TRBV5-1
CDR3: CASSLKRSNTEAFF
DNA: TGCGCCAGCAGCTTGAAGAGATCGAACACTGAAGCTTTCTTT

size: -
J: TRBJ2-7
D: -
V: TRBV28
CDR3: CASNSLGERRAEQYF
DNA: TGTGCCAGCAACTCCCTAGGCGAAAGGAGGGCCGAGCAGTACTTC

size: -
J: TRBJ2-7
D: TRBD1
V: TRBV27
CDR3: CASSFLRDSGPYEQYF
DNA: TGTGCCAGCAGTTTCCTCCGGGACAGCGGTCCCTACGAGCAGTACTTC

size: many
J: TRBJ1-1
D: -
V: TRBV2
CDR3: CASSDEVDTEAFF
DNA: TGTGCCAGCAGTGATGAGGTAGACACTGAAGCTTTCTTT

size: -
J: TRBJ1-2
D: -
V: TRBV9
CDR3: CASSVGTGDYGYTF
DNA: TGTGCCAGCAGCGTAGGTACAGGAGACTATGGCTACACCTTC

size: -
J: TRBJ2-2
D: TRBD2
V: TRBV5-1
CDR3: CASSPTSGNTGELFF
DNA: TGCGCCAGCAGCCCGACTAGCGGAAACACCGGGGAGCTGTTTTTT

size: many
J: TRBJ1-1
D: -
V: TRBV10-1
CDR3: CATAGWTEAFF
DNA: TGCGCCACGGCCGGCTGGACTGAAGCTTTCTTT

size: once
J: TRBJ2-3
D: -
V: TRBV14
CDR3: CASSPDRSGTDTQYF
DNA: TGTGCCAGCAGCCCCGACAGGTCGGGAACAGATACGCAGTATTTT

size: -
J: TRBJ1-4
D: -
V: TRBV14
CDR3: CASSQGPWTDEKLFF
DNA: TGTGCCAGCAGCCAAGGACCCTGGACTGATGAAAAACTGTTTTTT

size: -
J: TRBJ1-5
D: -
V: TRBV7-3
CDR3: CASSRTIEGTNQPQHF
DNA: TGTGCCAGCAGCCGTACCATTGAGGGGACGAATCAGCCCCAGCATTTT